The rows below give T cell receptor beta chains drawn from one sample of a study of blood T cell repertoires in COVID-19. Assay: immunoSEQ multiplex PCR; the TCRdb copy retains only in-frame clones and omits some. The data contain some 110,000 clones, just over 90% of them seen just once; the ten biggest clones take up roughly 2%. Sequencing was performed on peripheral blood. These TCRs come from a human donor with active COVID-19. The donor label of this sample is uncertain. CDR3s include the opening cysteine and the closing phenylalanine or tryptophan. D genes are given only for firm matches. Clone size is given for some rows only: seen once, a few or many times, or a class if the clone is expanded.

V gene: TRBV5-1; J gene: TRBJ2-2; clone size: NA; D gene: TRBD1; CDR3 DNA: TGCGCCAGCAGCCGGGACAGGGGTGCCGGGGAGCTGTTTTTT; CDR3 protein: CASSRDRGAGELFF
V gene: TRBV7-9; J gene: TRBJ2-3; clone size: NA; D gene: TRBD2; CDR3 DNA: TGTGCCAGCAGCTTAACTAGCGAGGTCACAGATACGCAGTATTTT; CDR3 protein: CASSLTSEVTDTQYF
V gene: TRBV6-5; J gene: TRBJ2-2; clone size: NA; D gene: NA; CDR3 DNA: TGTGCCAGCCGGGGTACAGGGCGAACCGGGGAGCTGTTTTTT; CDR3 protein: CASRGTGRTGELFF
V gene: TRBV13; J gene: TRBJ1-2; clone size: once; D gene: TRBD1; CDR3 DNA: TGTGCCAGCAGGAGACAGGGCGTCCTTCGAACTTATGGCTACACCTTC; CDR3 protein: CASRRQGVLRTYGYTF
V gene: TRBV3-1/TRBV3-2; J gene: TRBJ1-1; clone size: NA; D gene: NA; CDR3 DNA: TGTGCCAGCAGCCAGCATATACCTAATATGGACAGAGGGCCTGAAGCTTTCTTT; CDR3 protein: CASSQHIPNMDRGPEAFF
V gene: TRBV6-5; J gene: TRBJ2-1; clone size: once; D gene: TRBD2; CDR3 DNA: TGTGCCAGCAGTTACTCGCCCGGGAGGGGTCGTAATGAGCAGTTCTTC; CDR3 protein: CASSYSPGRGRNEQFF
V gene: TRBV18; J gene: TRBJ1-2; clone size: once; D gene: NA; CDR3 DNA: TGTGCCAGCTCACCACTGGACACGGGAGGTGGCTACACCTTC; CDR3 protein: CASSPLDTGGGYTF
V gene: TRBV7-9; J gene: TRBJ2-5; clone size: NA; D gene: NA; CDR3 DNA: TGTGCCAGCAGCTTAGATGGGAGGGAGACCCAGTACTTC; CDR3 protein: CASSLDGRETQYF
V gene: TRBV30; J gene: TRBJ2-7; clone size: once; D gene: NA; CDR3 DNA: TGTGCCTGGAGTTTTGCTACAGGGCGTCAATGGAGCTCCTACGAGCAGTACTTC; CDR3 protein: CAWSFATGRQWSSYEQYF
V gene: TRBV19; J gene: TRBJ2-5; clone size: NA; D gene: NA; CDR3 DNA: TGTGCCAGTAATGAGGGGGGGCAAGAGACCCAGTACTTC; CDR3 protein: CASNEGGQETQYF
V gene: TRBV28; J gene: TRBJ2-7; clone size: NA; D gene: NA; CDR3 DNA: TGTGCCAGCACCCTTACAGTACGCTCCTACGAGCAGTACTTC; CDR3 protein: CASTLTVRSYEQYF
V gene: TRBV29-1; J gene: TRBJ1-2; clone size: NA; D gene: NA; CDR3 DNA: TGCAGCGTCCGAGGTGCAAGCACGGCTAACTATGGCTACACCTTC; CDR3 protein: CSVRGASTANYGYTF
V gene: TRBV5-1; J gene: TRBJ2-1; clone size: NA; D gene: TRBD1; CDR3 DNA: TGCGCCAGCAGCTTGACAGGGGGAAACTCCTACAATGAGCAGTTCTTC; CDR3 protein: CASSLTGGNSYNEQFF
V gene: TRBV29-1; J gene: TRBJ2-3; clone size: NA; D gene: NA; CDR3 DNA: TGCAGCGTTGACTTTACAGATACGCAGTATTTT; CDR3 protein: CSVDFTDTQYF
V gene: TRBV15; J gene: TRBJ2-5; clone size: NA; D gene: TRBD2; CDR3 DNA: TGTGCCACCAGCAGAGATTCACTAGCGGGGGGCCTATACTTC; CDR3 protein: CATSRDSLAGGLYF
V gene: TRBV10-2; J gene: TRBJ2-7; clone size: NA; D gene: NA; CDR3 DNA: TGCGCCAGCAGTGAGTGGGGAGGCGAGCAGTACTTC; CDR3 protein: CASSEWGGEQYF
V gene: TRBV7-8; J gene: TRBJ2-2; clone size: NA; D gene: NA; CDR3 DNA: TGTGCCAGCAGCACCTACAGGGCCGGGGAGCTGTTTTTT; CDR3 protein: CASSTYRAGELFF